This T cell receptor beta chain is drawn from a study of shared clonotypes between healthy human individuals. Across the study: Three CD4 naive, three CD4 memory, two CD8 naive and one CD8 memory plate were used per donor.

Study-level results: Larger estimated richness was generally recorded for naive subsets relative to memory subsets. Among donors, clonotype sharing was expected to be affected by sequencing depth.

As for this clone: The antigen is unknown. This CDR3 is also generated by other DNA sequences in the sample.

Libraries were prepared by immunoSEQ multiplex PCR; TCRdb keeps only in-frame clonotypes and omits some of them. The sample carries around 1.5 million clones, 98% recorded once. Germline loops: CDR1 LNHDA, CDR2 SQIVND (reference sequence). Trimming took 1 base from V and 1 from J, leaving 10 bases between them. There are 15 residues in the CDR3. Specimen: naive CD4+ T cells sorted from blood. As to subset: CD45RA+ positively selected. The TCR comes from a young man in good health. The genes are TRBV19 and TRBJ1-1; D uncertain. CDR3 loop: CASSIGGVRNTEAFF. The CDR3 DNA reads as TGTGCCAGTAGTATAGGCGGGGTACGGAACACTGAAGCTTTCTTT.